These 27 T cell receptor beta chains were sequenced from one sample in a study of T cell repertoires in cytomegalovirus infection (dated by TCRdb to the late 2010s). The treatment or condition tag for this specimen amounts to: in vitro stimulation with specific CMV peptide epitopes to enrich CMV-specific T cells. The sequencer listed for this sample is Illumina HiSeq 1500. Through fastp at Q25 and MiXCR, TCRdb rebuilt clones from the public reads, retaining in-frame beta chains. Rows merge per CDR3 protein into single entries with the most common DNA and genes. Here the sample has some 500,000 distinct CDR3 sequences; around 35% occur a single time. The ten largest clones capture 15% to 20% of the sample. Their target antigens are unknown. The sample was cultured PBMCs, taken from culture after CMV antigen stimulation. Source of these receptors: a human donor in good health (CMV status not recorded). Some clones in this sample may be carry-over from other donors' samples.

This rearrangement joins TRBV4-1 to TRBJ2-1, with D perhaps matching TRBD1 or TRBD2 (5 bases each). The CDR3 is 15 amino acids. Trimming left V 3 bases short and J 7 bases short, with 16 bases between. Germline V CDR1 and CDR2: MGHRA, YSYEKL. The chain's CDR3 is CASSHAGRERNEQFF. DNA for the CDR3: TGCGCCAGCAGCCACGCGGGCAGGGAAAGGAATGAGCAGTTCTTC.

This clonotype has only a few counts. Sequence at one end of the junction differs from germline and may be a read error. This rearrangement joins TRBV7-9 to TRBJ1-1; D is perhaps TRBD1 (6 bases). This CDR3 has 15 amino acids. CDR1 is SEHNR and CDR2 is FQNEAQ in the germline V gene (reference sequence). The CDR3 nucleotides are TGTGCCAGCACCTTAACAGGGAAAATGAACACTGAAGCTTTCTTT. Protein sequence: CASTLTGKMNTEAFF.

This chain joins TRBV2 and TRBJ2-1; D not resolved. The CDR3 consists of 11 residues. V was clipped by 5 bases and J by 7 bases, with 6 bases between them. The V gene's germline CDR1 is SNHLY and CDR2 FYNNEI. CDR3 coding DNA: TGTGCCAGCAGTCAGGAGAATGAGCAGTTCTTC. Amino acids: CASSQENEQFF.

This clonotype was seen a few times. The chain has TRBV28 and TRBJ2-3; D remains unclear. The CDR3 has 12 residues. V was cut by 3 bases and J by 3 bases, with 4 bases left in between. Germline loops: CDR1 MDHEN, CDR2 SYDVKM. DNA of the CDR3: TGTGCCAGCAGTTTTTGGACAGATACGCAGTATTTT. Translating gives CASSFWTDTQYF.

The rearrangement links TRBV18 to TRBJ2-7; the D gene could be TRBD1 or TRBD2 (6 bases each). The length of the CDR3 is 14 residues. Trimming removed 4 bases at V and 5 bases at J, with 15 bases between. Germline V gives CDR1 KGHSH, CDR2 LQKENI. The CDR3, as DNA: TGTGCCAGCTCACAACGGAGGGGGTCAGACGAGCAGTACGTC. Amino acid sequence: CASSQRRGSDEQYV.

This sequence joins TRBV10-3 and TRBJ1-5; D unresolved. CDR1 is ENHRY, CDR2 SYGVKD, per germline. The CDR3 loop spans 14 amino acids. Trimming removed 7 bases at V and 7 bases at J, with 17 bases between. The CDR3 sequence: CAIKAAGARQPQHF. CDR3 bases: TGTGCCATCAAGGCGGCCGGTGCTAGGCAGCCCCAGCATTTT.

The chain carries TRBV10-3 and TRBJ2-5; 14 nucleotides line up with TRBD2. V lost 11 bases to trimming and J lost 2 bases; unmatched junction nucleotides: 13. The length of the CDR3 is 17 residues. Germline CDR1 and CDR2: ENHRY and SYGVKD. The CDR3, as DNA: TGTGCCTGTTCGCCCTCCGGGACTAGCGGGAGACAAGAGACCCAGTACTTC. Translation: CACSPSGTSGRQETQYF.

There are a few counts of this clonotype. The chain is built from TRBV7-2 and TRBJ2-5, with 7 bases identical to TRBD1. V shed 1 base and J 5 bases; nucleotides not matched to a gene: 4. The CDR3 is made up of 14 amino acids. The germline V gene encodes CDR1 SGHTA and CDR2 FQGNSA. DNA for the CDR3: TGTGCCAGCAGCTTAGACACAGGGGTCGAGACCCAGTACTTC. This gives the protein CASSLDTGVETQYF.

The chain couples TRBV7-1 to TRBJ2-1; 7 positions agree with TRBD2. TRBV7-1 is annotated as an ORF whose role is uncertain. This CDR3 contains 16 residues. V shed 5 bases, J shed 8 bases, and the junction held 15 bases outside the gene matches. DNA for the CDR3: TGTGCCAGCAGCAAATCTCTTGGCGGGAGTACGGATGAGCAGTTCTTC. Its translation: CASSKSLGGSTDEQFF.

The chain employs TRBV27 and TRBJ2-1, with 9 bases identical to TRBD2. The CDR3 is made up of 14 amino acids. Germline assignment: CDR1 MNHEY and CDR2 SMNVEV (reference sequence). V gave up 8 bases and J gave up 4 bases; unmatched junction bases: 6. In DNA form, the CDR3 reads TGTGCCAGCTGGGCTAGCGGGACGTACAATGAGCAGTTCTTC. It yields the protein CASWASGTYNEQFF.

This clonotype turned up a few times. The CDR3 DNA follows: TGCGCCAGCAGCTCTTATCCGGGTAATGAAAAACTGTTTTTT. This translates into CASSSYPGNEKLFF. J is TRBJ1-4 and V is TRBV4-1; D call uncertain. CDR1 and CDR2 from the germline V gene are MGHRA and YSYEKL. The ends were cut back, 5 bases at V and 4 bases at J, with 11 bases in the middle. CDR3 length: 14 amino acids.

The chain employs TRBV28 and TRBJ2-5; D uncertain. V lost 3 bases to trimming and J lost 4 bases, with 9 bases between them. The CDR3 consists of 13 residues. The germline gives CDR1 MDHEN, CDR2 SYDVKM. CDR3 coding DNA: TGTGCCAGCAGTTTGGCTACAGCAGAGACCCAGTACTTC. It specifies CASSLATAETQYF.

The chain recombines TRBV6-2 or TRBV6-3 with TRBJ2-1, with TRBD2 matching 10 bases. With 6 bases clipped from V and 4 bases from J, the junction kept 12 bases outside the gene matches. Germline lookup yields CDR1 MNHEY and CDR2 SVGEGT. The CDR3 spans 17 residues. The CDR3 nucleotides read TGTGCCAGCAGCCGGACTAGCGGACTAGGCCTTTACAATGAGCAGTTCTTC. Translated, it gives CASSRTSGLGLYNEQFF.

This clonotype was seen more than once but under ten times. This chain joins TRBV7-2 and TRBJ1-1; weak D call: TRBD1 (5 bases). Trimming left V 5 bases short and J 6 bases short, with 22 bases between. CDR3 size: 16 residues. Germline lookup yields CDR1 SGHTA and CDR2 FQGNSA. CDR3 DNA sequence: TGTGCCAGCAGCCCTCAGGGTGCACTAAAAACCGCTGAAGCTTTCTTT. Protein product: CASSPQGALKTAEAFF.

CDR3 coding DNA: TGTGCCAGTAAGGGGAGGGAGCAGTTCTTC. It is translated as CASKGREQFF. The chain employs TRBV19 and TRBJ2-1, with D possibly matching TRBD2 (6 bases). With 7 bases removed from V and 10 bases from J, the gap between germline ends came to 8 bases. There are 10 residues in the CDR3. Germline CDR1 is LNHDA and CDR2 is SQIVND (reference sequence). The variable domain in full, completed from reference TRBV19 and TRBJ2-1, reads DGGITQSPKYLFRKEGQNVTLSCEQNLNHDAMYWYRQDPGQGLRLIYYSQIVNDFQKGDIAEGYSVSREKKESFPLTVTSAQKNPTAFYLCASKGREQFFGPGTRLTVL.

The chain couples TRBV6-1 to TRBJ1-6; TRBD1 aligns across 7 bases. Per germline, CDR1 MNHNS and CDR2 SASEGT. V trimming: 5 bases; J trimming: 0 bases; junction bases outside the gene matches: 13. The CDR3 consists of 19 residues. The CDR3 sequence: CASSYRRQGRSSYNSPLHF. CDR3 sequence (DNA): TGTGCCAGCAGTTATAGACGACAGGGCCGGAGCTCCTATAATTCACCCCTCCACTTT.

The chain employs TRBV7-2 and TRBJ1-4; the match to TRBD1 covers 11 bases. V was pared by 8 bases and J by 7 bases, with 9 bases of the junction left unmatched. In germline, CDR1 is SGHTA, CDR2 FQGNSA. This CDR3 comprises 15 residues. In DNA form, the CDR3 reads TGTGCCAGCGGACTCTTCGGGACAGGGGGTGAAAAACTGTTTTTT. The encoded protein is CASGLFGTGGEKLFF.

The chain joins TRBV28 to TRBJ2-1; D is unclear. Trimming took 4 bases from V and 8 from J, leaving 6 bases between them. This CDR3 has 11 residues. Germline CDR1 and CDR2: MDHEN and SYDVKM. This CDR3 is CASSSRDEQFF. CDR3 sequence (DNA): TGTGCCAGCAGTTCCCGGGATGAGCAGTTCTTC.

This clonotype was seen repeatedly, ten times or more. The chain combines TRBV7-2 with TRBJ2-1; the D gene is possibly TRBD1 (6 bases). CDR1 and CDR2 from the germline V gene are SGHTA and FQGNSA. V was shortened by 2 bases and J by 5 bases, with 13 bases between the two germline ends. This CDR3 contains 15 residues. CDR3 DNA sequence: TGTGCCAGCAGCTTAACCGACAGGATAAACAATGAGCAGTTCTTC. It is translated as CASSLTDRINNEQFF.

The CDR3, as DNA: TGTGCCACCAGTGATCCGGGACAGGGGAATGAAAAACTGTTTTTT. It encodes CATSDPGQGNEKLFF. The chain links TRBV24-1 to TRBJ1-4, with 10 bases matching TRBD1. The CDR3 loop spans 15 amino acids. Germline assignment: CDR1 KGHDR and CDR2 SFDVKD. The trim removed 3 bases at V and 5 bases at J, leaving 2 bases unmatched.

The chain carries TRBV12-3 or TRBV12-4 and TRBJ2-3, with 7 bases that match TRBD1. Losses at the gene ends were 6 bases for V and 1 base for J; bases not matched to a gene: 4. There are 14 residues in the CDR3. The CDR3 reads CASSTDRGTDTQYF. CDR3 nucleotides: TGTGCCAGCAGCACCGACAGGGGCACAGATACGCAGTATTTT.

Many counts were recorded for this clonotype. The rearrangement joins TRBV7-8 to TRBJ1-5; no reliable D call. The CDR3 consists of 16 residues. The V gene lost 5 bases and the J gene lost 4 bases, with 18 bases spanning the gap. Germline CDR1 is SGHVS and CDR2 is FQNEAQ. The CDR3, as DNA: TGTGCCAGCAGCCGCTGGGCGAGGAGCTCTAATCAGCCCCAGCATTTT. As protein: CASSRWARSSNQPQHF.

The chain couples TRBV12-3 or TRBV12-4 to TRBJ2-2, with TRBD2 matching 9 bases. After removal of 11 bases from V and 6 bases from J, the junction contained 10 bases not matched to a gene. The CDR3 is 14 residues long. The CDR3 DNA is TGTGCCGGAGGGGCGGGAGGGCCCTCCGGGGAGCTGTTTTTT. It specifies CAGGAGGPSGELFF.

The rearrangement uses TRBV6-1 and TRBJ2-7; D possibly corresponds to TRBD1 (6 bases). The CDR3 runs to 15 residues. Germline V CDR1 and CDR2: MNHNS, SASEGT. V lost 6 bases and J 8 bases, leaving 23 bases between the germline ends. The CDR3 coding sequence is TGTGCCAGCAGCTCCCTGACTGGGGGCGTGAGGAAGCAGTACGTC. It translates to CASSSLTGGVRKQYV.

This clonotype was picked up a small number of times. This chain links TRBV6-2 or TRBV6-3 with TRBJ1-2; 8 bases agree with TRBD1. The CDR3 is 13 amino acids. CDR1 is MNHEY and CDR2 is SVGEGT in the germline V gene. J was trimmed by 4 bases and V by 5 bases; bases with no gene match: 3. The CDR3 region has the DNA TGTGCCAGCAGTCAGGGACAGGTCTATGGCTACACCTTC. It encodes CASSQGQVYGYTF.

The V and J genes are TRBV7-2 and TRBJ2-1; 12 nucleotides agree with TRBD2. After removal of 6 bases from V and 7 bases from J, the junction contained 10 bases not matched to a gene. The CDR3 sequence is 16 residues long. Looked up from germline, CDR1 is SGHTA and CDR2 is FQGNSA. The CDR3 sequence is CASRPLGLAGYNEQFF. CDR3 nucleotide sequence: TGTGCCAGCAGACCGCTTGGACTAGCGGGATATAATGAGCAGTTCTTC.

The rearrangement uses TRBV20-1 and TRBJ2-3; either TRBD1 or TRBD2 may fit D (5 bases each). Trimming stripped 4 bases from V and 4 bases from J, with 12 bases between. The V gene's germline CDR1 is DFQATT and CDR2 SNEGSKA (reference sequence). The CDR3 extends over 13 amino acids. DNA of the CDR3: TGCAGTGCTAACCTTGAGGGACCAGATACGCAGTATTTT. It encodes CSANLEGPDTQYF.